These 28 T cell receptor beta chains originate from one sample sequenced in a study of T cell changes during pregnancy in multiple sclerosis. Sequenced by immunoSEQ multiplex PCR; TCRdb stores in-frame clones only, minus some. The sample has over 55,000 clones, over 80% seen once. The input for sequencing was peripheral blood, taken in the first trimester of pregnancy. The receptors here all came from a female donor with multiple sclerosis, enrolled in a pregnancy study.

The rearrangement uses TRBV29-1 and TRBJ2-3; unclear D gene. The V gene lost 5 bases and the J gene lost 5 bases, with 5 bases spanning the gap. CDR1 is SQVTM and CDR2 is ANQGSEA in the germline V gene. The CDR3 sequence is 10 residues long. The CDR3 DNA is TGCAGCGTTTCCGGAGATACGCAGTATTTT. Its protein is CSVSGDTQYF.

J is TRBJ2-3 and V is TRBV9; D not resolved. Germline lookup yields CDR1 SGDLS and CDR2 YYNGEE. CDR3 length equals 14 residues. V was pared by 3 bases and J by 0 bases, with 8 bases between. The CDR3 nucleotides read TGTGCCAGCAGCGCAGACTCTAGCACAGATACGCAGTATTTT. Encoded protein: CASSADSSTDTQYF.

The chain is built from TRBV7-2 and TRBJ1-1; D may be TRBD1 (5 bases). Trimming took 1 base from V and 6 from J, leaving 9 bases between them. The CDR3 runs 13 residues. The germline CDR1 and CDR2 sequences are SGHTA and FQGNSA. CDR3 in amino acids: CASSLGSGAEAFF. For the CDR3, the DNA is TGTGCCAGCAGCTTAGGGTCGGGGGCTGAAGCTTTCTTT.

In DNA, the CDR3 is TGTGCCAGTAGGACAGGGGGTGGCTACACCTTC. Its translation is CASRTGGGYTF. This sequence joins TRBV19 and TRBJ1-2, with TRBD1 identical over 9 bases. V shed 6 bases and J 7 bases; nucleotides not matched to a gene: 0. The CDR3 covers 11 residues. Germline V lookup: CDR1 LNHDA, CDR2 SQIVND (reference sequence).

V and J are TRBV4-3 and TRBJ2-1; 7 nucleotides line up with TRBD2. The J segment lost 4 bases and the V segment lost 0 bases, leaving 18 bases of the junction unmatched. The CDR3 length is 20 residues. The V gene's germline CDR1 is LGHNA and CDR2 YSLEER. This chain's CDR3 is CASSQDRLARVGESYNEQFF. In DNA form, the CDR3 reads TGCGCCAGCAGCCAAGATCGACTAGCCAGAGTGGGGGAGTCTTACAATGAGCAGTTCTTC.

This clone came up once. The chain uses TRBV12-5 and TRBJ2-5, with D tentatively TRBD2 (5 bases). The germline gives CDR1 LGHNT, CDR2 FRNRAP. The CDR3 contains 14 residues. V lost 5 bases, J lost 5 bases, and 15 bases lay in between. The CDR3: CASGPPPGWETQYF. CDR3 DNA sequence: TGTGCTAGTGGTCCGCCCCCGGGGTGGGAGACCCAGTACTTC.

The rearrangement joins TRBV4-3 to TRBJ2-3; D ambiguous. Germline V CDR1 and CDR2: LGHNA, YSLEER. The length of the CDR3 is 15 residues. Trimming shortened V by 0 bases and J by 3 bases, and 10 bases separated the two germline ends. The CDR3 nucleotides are TGCGCCAGCAGCCAAGACTCGAGAGGAACAGATACGCAGTATTTT. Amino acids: CASSQDSRGTDTQYF.

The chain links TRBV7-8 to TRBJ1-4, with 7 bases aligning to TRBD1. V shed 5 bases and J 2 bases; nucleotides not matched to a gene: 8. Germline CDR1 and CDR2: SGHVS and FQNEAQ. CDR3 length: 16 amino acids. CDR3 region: CASSQTGTATNEKLFF. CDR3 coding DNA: TGTGCCAGCAGCCAAACCGGGACAGCGACTAATGAAAAACTGTTTTTT.

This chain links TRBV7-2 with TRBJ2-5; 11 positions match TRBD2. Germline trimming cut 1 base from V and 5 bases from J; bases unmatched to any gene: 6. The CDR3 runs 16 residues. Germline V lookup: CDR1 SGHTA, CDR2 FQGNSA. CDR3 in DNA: TGTGCCAGCAGCTTAGGGGTAGCGGGAGGGCGGGAGACCCAGTACTTC. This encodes CASSLGVAGGRETQYF.

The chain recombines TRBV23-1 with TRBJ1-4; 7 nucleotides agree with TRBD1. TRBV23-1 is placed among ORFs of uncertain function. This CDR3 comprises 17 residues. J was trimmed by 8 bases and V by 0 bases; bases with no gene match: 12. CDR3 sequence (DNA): TGCGCCAGCAGTCAATCGGTAGGGGGCGGGTTTGAGGAAAAACTGTTTTTT. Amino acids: CASSQSVGGGFEEKLFF.

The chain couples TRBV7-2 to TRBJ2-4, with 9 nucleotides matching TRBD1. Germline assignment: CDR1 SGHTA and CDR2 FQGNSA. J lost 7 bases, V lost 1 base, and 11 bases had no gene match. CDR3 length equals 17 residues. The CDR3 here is CASSLESGQGARNIQYF. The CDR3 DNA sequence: TGTGCCAGCAGCTTAGAATCGGGACAGGGAGCGAGGAACATTCAGTACTTC.

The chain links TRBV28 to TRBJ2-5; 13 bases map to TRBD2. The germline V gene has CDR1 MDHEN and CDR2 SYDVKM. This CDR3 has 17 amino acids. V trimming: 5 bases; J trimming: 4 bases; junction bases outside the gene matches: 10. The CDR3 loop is CASSDPGLAGSLETQYF. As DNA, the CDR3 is TGTGCCAGCAGTGATCCGGGACTAGCGGGGAGTCTAGAGACCCAGTACTTC.

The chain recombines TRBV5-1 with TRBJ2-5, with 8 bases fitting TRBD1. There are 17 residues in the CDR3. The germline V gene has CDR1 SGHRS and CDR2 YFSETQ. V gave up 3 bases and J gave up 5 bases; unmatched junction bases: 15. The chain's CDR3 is CASSSGTGGGVLETQYF. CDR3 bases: TGCGCCAGCAGCTCAGGGACAGGTGGAGGTGTCTTGGAGACCCAGTACTTC.

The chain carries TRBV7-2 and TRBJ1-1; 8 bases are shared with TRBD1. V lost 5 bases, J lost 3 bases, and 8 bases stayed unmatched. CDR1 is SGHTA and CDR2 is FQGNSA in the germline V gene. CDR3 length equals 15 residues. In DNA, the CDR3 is TGTGCCAGCAGCCCCAGGACAGGGAGAGACACTGAAGCTTTCTTT. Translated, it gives CASSPRTGRDTEAFF. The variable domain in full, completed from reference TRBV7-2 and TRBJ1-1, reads GAGVSQSPSNKVTEKGKDVELRCDPISGHTALYWYRQSLGQGLEFLIYFQGNSAPDKSGLPSDRFSAERTGGSVSTLTIQRTQQEDSAVYLCASSPRTGRDTEAFFGQGTRLTVV.

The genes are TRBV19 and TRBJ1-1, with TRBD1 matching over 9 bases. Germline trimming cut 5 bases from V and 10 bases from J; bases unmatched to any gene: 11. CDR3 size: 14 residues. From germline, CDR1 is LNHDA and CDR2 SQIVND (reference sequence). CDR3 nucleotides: TGTGCCAGTAGTTGGGACAGGGCGGGGGGTCCAGCTTTCTTT. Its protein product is CASSWDRAGGPAFF.

The CDR3 nucleotides are TGTGCCAGCAGTTTATCGTTGGAGACTAATGAAAAACTGTTTTTT. Encoded protein: CASSLSLETNEKLFF. The rearrangement joins TRBV27 to TRBJ1-4; D not resolved. V gave up 0 bases and J gave up 2 bases, with 7 bases separating them. This CDR3 has 15 residues. Germline V gene lookup returns CDR1 MNHEY and CDR2 SMNVEV (reference sequence).

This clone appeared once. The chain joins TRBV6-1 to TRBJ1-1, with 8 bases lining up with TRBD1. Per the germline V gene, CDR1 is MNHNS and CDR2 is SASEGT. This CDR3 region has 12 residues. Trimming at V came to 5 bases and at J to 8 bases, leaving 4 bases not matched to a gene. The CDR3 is CASSRDRMEAFF. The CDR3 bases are TGTGCCAGCAGTCGGGACAGGATGGAAGCTTTCTTT.

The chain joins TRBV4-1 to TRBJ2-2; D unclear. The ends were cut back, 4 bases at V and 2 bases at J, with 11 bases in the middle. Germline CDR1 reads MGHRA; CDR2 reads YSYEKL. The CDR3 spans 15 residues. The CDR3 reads CASSPHKVNTGELFF. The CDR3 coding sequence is TGCGCCAGCAGCCCCCACAAAGTAAACACCGGGGAGCTGTTTTTT.

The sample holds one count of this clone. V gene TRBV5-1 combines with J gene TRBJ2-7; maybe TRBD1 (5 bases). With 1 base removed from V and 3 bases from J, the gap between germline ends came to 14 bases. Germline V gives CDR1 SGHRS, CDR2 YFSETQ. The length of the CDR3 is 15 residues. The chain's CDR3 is CASSLTGPQDYEQYF. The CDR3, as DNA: TGCGCCAGCAGCTTGACAGGCCCGCAGGACTACGAGCAGTACTTC.

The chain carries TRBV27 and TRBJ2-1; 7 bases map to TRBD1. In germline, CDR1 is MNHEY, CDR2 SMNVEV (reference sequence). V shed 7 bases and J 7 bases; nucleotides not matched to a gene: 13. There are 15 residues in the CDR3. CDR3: CASIPQPGQFNEQFF. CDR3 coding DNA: TGTGCCAGCATTCCCCAGCCGGGACAGTTTAATGAGCAGTTCTTC.

CDR3 sequence (DNA): TGTGCCAGCTCACACCGGGAGGCCCCCTACGAGCAGTACTTC. This sequence encodes CASSHREAPYEQYF. J is TRBJ2-7 and V is TRBV18; 7 positions agree with TRBD2. The junction had 5 bases not matched to a gene; V was cut back by 4 bases and J by 2 bases. This CDR3 is 14 amino acids long. CDR1 is KGHSH, CDR2 LQKENI, per germline.

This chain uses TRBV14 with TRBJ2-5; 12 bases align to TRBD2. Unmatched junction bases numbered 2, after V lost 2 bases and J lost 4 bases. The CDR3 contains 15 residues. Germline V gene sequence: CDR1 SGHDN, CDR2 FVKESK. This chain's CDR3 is CASSQQLAGGETQYF. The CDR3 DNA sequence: TGTGCCAGCAGCCAACAACTAGCGGGAGGAGAGACCCAGTACTTC.

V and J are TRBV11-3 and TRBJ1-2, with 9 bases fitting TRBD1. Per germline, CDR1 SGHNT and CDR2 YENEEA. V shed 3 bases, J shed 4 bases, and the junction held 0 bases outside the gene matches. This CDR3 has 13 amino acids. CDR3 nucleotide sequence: TGTGCCAGCAGCTTGACAGGGGGCTATGGCTACACCTTC. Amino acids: CASSLTGGYGYTF. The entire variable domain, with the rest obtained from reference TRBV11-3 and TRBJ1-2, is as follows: EAGVVQSPRYKIIEKKQPVAFWCNPISGHNTLYWYLQNLGQGPELLIRYENEEAVDDSQLPKDRFSAERLKGVDSTLKIQPAELGDSAVYLCASSLTGGYGYTFGSGTRLTVV.

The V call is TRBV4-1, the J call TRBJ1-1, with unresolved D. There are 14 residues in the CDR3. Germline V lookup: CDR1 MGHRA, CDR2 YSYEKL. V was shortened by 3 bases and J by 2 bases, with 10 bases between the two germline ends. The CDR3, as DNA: TGCGCCAGCAGCCAGAGTTTACGTAACACTGAAGCTTTCTTT. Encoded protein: CASSQSLRNTEAFF.

The CDR3 protein is CASSEYGTENEKLFF. The CDR3 bases are TGTGCCAGCAGTGAATATGGGACAGAAAATGAAAAACTGTTTTTT. V is TRBV25-1 and J is TRBJ1-4; 7 bases agree with TRBD1. Germline V gene lookup returns CDR1 MGHDK and CDR2 SYGVNS. There are 15 residues in the CDR3. With V trimmed by 0 bases and J by 5 bases, 3 bases remained unmatched.

The CDR3 spells CASSRGAGGTYTGELFF. In nucleotides, the CDR3 is TGTGCCAGCAGCCGCGGGGCAGGGGGCACGTACACCGGGGAGCTGTTTTTT. The chain carries TRBV28 and TRBJ2-2, with 8 nucleotides matching TRBD1. V shed 6 bases, J shed 3 bases, and the junction held 12 bases outside the gene matches. Germline assignment: CDR1 MDHEN and CDR2 SYDVKM. The length of the CDR3 is 17 residues.

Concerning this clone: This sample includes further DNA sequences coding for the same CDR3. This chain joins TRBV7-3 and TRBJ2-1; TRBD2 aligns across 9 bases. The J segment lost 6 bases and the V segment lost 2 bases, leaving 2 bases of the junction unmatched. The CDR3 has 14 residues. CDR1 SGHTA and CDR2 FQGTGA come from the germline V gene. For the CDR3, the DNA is TGTGCCAGCAGCTTAGCGGGAGGGCTCAATGAGCAGTTCTTC. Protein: CASSLAGGLNEQFF.

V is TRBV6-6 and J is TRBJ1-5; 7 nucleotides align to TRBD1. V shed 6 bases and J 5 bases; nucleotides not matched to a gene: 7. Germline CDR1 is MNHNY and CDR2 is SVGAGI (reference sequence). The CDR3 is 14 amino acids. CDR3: CASSHTGVDQPQHF. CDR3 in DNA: TGTGCCAGCAGCCACACAGGGGTGGATCAGCCCCAGCATTTT.